The clone carrying this T cell receptor (beta chain) has only one observation. Germline is not matched at one junction end, which may reflect a read error. Both RNA and DNA were isolated together from roughly 20-30 mg of bulk tissue that had not been sorted. This specimen comes from a study of tumor-infiltrating lymphocytes in primary liver carcinoma. About the study: The patient group consisted of men and women aged 30 to 69 years. Read depth, roughly 3.65 to 8 million productive TCRbeta reads, did not differ significantly between tissues.

The CDR3 covers 14 residues. Germline CDR1 SGHNT, CDR2 YENEEA. TCR beta cDNA came from about 450 ng total RNA, primed with a constant-region primer. A slightly modified ARM-PCR protocol with three nested multiplex PCR rounds produced these TCR beta libraries. TRBV1-TRBV30 forward primers paired with a C-beta reverse primer drove the first two PCR rounds, approximately 11 cycles each. Using its own MiXCR run on the multiplex PCR reads, TCRdb lists one record per CDR3 protein. The sample records 120,000 or so distinct CDR3 sequences, 60% to 70% being singletons. The sequenced material came from liver tumor tissue from sampling region 1. The subset here: tumor region T1, superior pole. The TCR originated in a woman aged 60-75 years with primary liver carcinoma and hepatitis B virus infection. J is TRBJ2-7 and V is TRBV11-3; no definite D call. Here the CDR3 reads CASSLGPEYSERYF. CDR3 bases: TGTGCCAGTAGCTTAGGACCAGAATATTCCGAGCGGTACTTC.